The clone carrying this T cell receptor (beta chain) was seen more than once but under ten times. What it binds is unknown. The 5'RACE template-switching step produced TCR cDNA and added a universal primer site and UMIs. TCRdb independently ran MiXCR on the 5' RACE reads; one entry per CDR3 protein. The repertoire consists of 500,000 to 700,000 distinct CDR3 sequences, with roughly a fifth occurring once and the leading ten covering approximately 14%. Germline CDR1 reads SGHKS; CDR2 reads YYEKEE (reference sequence). This CDR3 region has 15 residues. V was cut by 3 bases and J by 0 bases, with 13 bases left in between. This specimen comes from a study of T cells after yellow fever vaccination. The study's findings and limits: The booster saw the reappearance of most primary-vaccination clones (approximately 97% CD4, roughly 90% CD8).

This chain joins TRBV5-5 and TRBJ2-7; D is undetermined. The sample in question was PBMCs, obtained 15 days after the yellow fever booster vaccination. The receptor was isolated from a young man who received the YFV17D yellow fever vaccine. The CDR3 DNA follows: TGTGCCAGCAGCTCGGACCACACTGGCTCCTACGAGCAGTACTTC. This sequence encodes CASSSDHTGSYEQYF.